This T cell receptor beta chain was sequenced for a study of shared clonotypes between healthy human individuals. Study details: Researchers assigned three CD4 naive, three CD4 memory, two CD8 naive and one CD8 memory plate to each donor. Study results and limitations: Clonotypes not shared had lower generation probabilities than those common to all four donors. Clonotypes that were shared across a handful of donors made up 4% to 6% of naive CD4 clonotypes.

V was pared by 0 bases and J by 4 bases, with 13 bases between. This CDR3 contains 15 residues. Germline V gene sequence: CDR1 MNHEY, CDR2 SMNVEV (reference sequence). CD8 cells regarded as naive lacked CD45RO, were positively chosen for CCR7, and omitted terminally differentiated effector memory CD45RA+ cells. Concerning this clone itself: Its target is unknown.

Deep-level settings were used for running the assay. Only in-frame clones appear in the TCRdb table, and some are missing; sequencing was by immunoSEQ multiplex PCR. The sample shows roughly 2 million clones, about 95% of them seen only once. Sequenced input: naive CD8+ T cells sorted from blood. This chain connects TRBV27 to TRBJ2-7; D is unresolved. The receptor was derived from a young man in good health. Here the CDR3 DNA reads TGTGCCAGCAGTTTATCGTCTGGGCTGGTTTACGAGCAGTACTTC. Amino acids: CASSLSSGLVYEQYF.